This passage covers 17 T cell receptor beta chains from one sample sequenced in a study of spatial heterogeneity in lung cancer (dated by TCRdb to about 2019). Broad study findings and their caveats: A correlation was observed between the number of expanded intratumoral alpha and beta TCRs and the tumor nonsynonymous mutation count.

The method behind the library was 5' RACE. Sequenced using a NextSeq 500. TCRdb took the public reads, trimmed them with fastp at Q25, ran MiXCR for clone calling and kept in-frame beta chains. Duplicate CDR3 protein sequences are folded into a single record with the most common DNA and genes. Within this sample are 8,900 or so distinct CDR3 sequences, with approximately 7.9% of them counted one time only. The ten largest clones capture over 10% of the sample. The sample's time point label, in plain terms: sample taken at primary tumor resection. The antigens these receptors bind are not known. The sample in question was lung tumor tissue, obtained at surgery. These receptors all stem from a female donor with early-stage non-small cell lung cancer.

Relative to its sample, this clonotype is medium-sized (0.01 to 0.1%). The gene calls are TRBV19 and TRBJ2-1, with a possible D match to TRBD1 (5 bases). The germline V and J ends were trimmed by 1 base and 9 bases, with 16 bases remaining between them. The CDR3 is 15 amino acids. Germline lookup yields CDR1 LNHDA and CDR2 SQIVND (reference sequence). The CDR3 DNA sequence: TGTGCCAGTAGTATAGGTGGTTTGGTAGGGGTTGAGCAGTTCTTC. Protein: CASSIGGLVGVEQFF.

This clonotype rates as medium-sized. The V and J genes are TRBV11-2 and TRBJ2-3, with 13 bases lining up with TRBD2. The J segment lost 2 bases and the V segment lost 5 bases, leaving 4 bases of the junction unmatched. CDR1 and CDR2 from the germline V gene are SGHAT and FQNNGV. The CDR3 is made up of 16 amino acids. Here the CDR3 reads CASSLGLAGATDTQYF. The CDR3 DNA follows: TGTGCCAGCAGCCTCGGACTAGCGGGGGCCACAGATACGCAGTATTTT.

Only a few counts were recorded for this clonotype. V gene TRBV15 combines with J gene TRBJ1-2; tentatively, D is TRBD1 (6 bases). There are 16 residues in the CDR3. Trimming stripped 0 bases from V and 2 bases from J, with 13 bases between. CDR1 and CDR2 (germline): LNHNV, YYDKDF (reference sequence). The CDR3 DNA reads TGTGCCACCAGCAGAGATGCGGACAGATTCAACTATGGCTACACCTTC. This gives the protein CATSRDADRFNYGYTF.

This clonotype has at least ten counts. The genes are TRBV4-1 and TRBJ2-7; maybe TRBD2 (6 bases). Germline V gene lookup returns CDR1 MGHRA and CDR2 YSYEKL. Trimming took off 4 bases at V and 6 bases at J, with 10 bases between the two ends. The CDR3 length is 12 residues. Written as DNA, the CDR3 is TGCGCCAGCAGCCTCACCGGGGGCGAGCAGTACTTC. Its protein is CASSLTGGEQYF.

The CDR3 sequence is CASSLSTGSSYEQYF. The CDR3 nucleotides are TGCGCCAGCAGCCTATCGACAGGGTCATCCTACGAGCAGTACTTC. The chain has TRBV5-1 and TRBJ2-7, with 7 bases that match TRBD1. Germline V lookup: CDR1 SGHRS, CDR2 YFSETQ. V gave up 4 bases and J gave up 1 base; unmatched junction bases: 8. There are 15 residues in the CDR3.

This clonotype is medium-sized (0.01 to 0.1%) within its sample. The V call is TRBV4-2, the J call TRBJ1-4; 8 bases fit TRBD1. CDR1 and CDR2 (germline): LGHNA, YNFKEQ. J lost 9 bases, V lost 0 bases, and 3 bases had no gene match. The CDR3 contains 14 residues. CDR3 in DNA: TGTGCCAGCAGCCAAGATCGGACAGGGCAAAAACTGTTTTTT. This sequence encodes CASSQDRTGQKLFF.

Sample share makes this clonotype medium-sized. The chain links TRBV15 to TRBJ1-1; possibly TRBD1 for D (5 bases). Germline V gene lookup returns CDR1 LNHNV and CDR2 YYDKDF (reference sequence). CDR3 length: 14 residues. V was pared by 2 bases and J by 6 bases, with 13 bases between. As DNA, the CDR3 is TGTGCCACCAGCAGAAAGAGGGGAGGGTCTGAAGCTTTCTTT. Encoded protein: CATSRKRGGSEAFF.

The sample holds many counts of this clonotype. CDR3 in DNA: TGTGCCAGCAGTCCCTGGGGTTCAATCAATCAGCCCCAGCATTTT. Residues: CASSPWGSINQPQHF. The V gene is TRBV27, the J gene TRBJ1-5; D unresolved. Germline CDR1 MNHEY, CDR2 SMNVEV (reference sequence). The CDR3 covers 15 residues. Trimming left V 5 bases short and J 3 bases short, with 14 bases between.

This clonotype has more than one count but fewer than ten. The gene calls are TRBV7-2 and TRBJ2-5; D might be TRBD1 (6 bases). V was clipped by 5 bases and J by 5 bases, with 12 bases between them. Germline V gives CDR1 SGHTA, CDR2 FQGNSA. There are 13 residues in the CDR3. The CDR3 DNA sequence: TGTGCCAGCAGCCCCGGGACACTGGAGACCCAGTACTTC. This encodes CASSPGTLETQYF. Full variable domain (rest looked up from reference TRBV7-2 and TRBJ2-5): GAGVSQSPSNKVTEKGKDVELRCDPISGHTALYWYRQSLGQGLEFLIYFQGNSAPDKSGLPSDRFSAERTGGSVSTLTIQRTQQEDSAVYLCASSPGTLETQYFGPGTRLLVL.

Only a few counts were recorded for this clonotype. This chain connects TRBV7-2 to TRBJ2-1; 8 bases are a match to TRBD2. This CDR3 spans 14 amino acids. Germline V gives CDR1 SGHTA, CDR2 FQGNSA. V trimming: 6 bases; J trimming: 3 bases; junction bases outside the gene matches: 4. The CDR3 DNA is TGTGCCAGCAGTTTCACTAGCGGCTACAATGAGCAGTTCTTC. Amino acids: CASSFTSGYNEQFF.

Judged by abundance, this clonotype is medium-sized. This rearrangement joins TRBV6-2 or TRBV6-3 to TRBJ2-5; the match to TRBD2 covers 8 bases. The CDR3 contains 15 residues. The junction had 7 bases not matched to a gene; V was cut back by 6 bases and J by 1 base. Germline values: CDR1 MNHEY, CDR2 SVGEGT. CDR3 sequence: CASSIGGAFQETQYF. For the CDR3, the DNA is TGTGCCAGCAGCATCGGGGGGGCCTTCCAAGAGACCCAGTACTTC.

This clonotype is medium-sized. The chain uses TRBV5-1 and TRBJ2-1; TRBD2 agrees at 7 bases. The CDR3 spans 13 residues. Looked up from germline, CDR1 is SGHRS and CDR2 is YFSETQ. J was trimmed by 3 bases and V by 5 bases; bases with no gene match: 2. CDR3: CASRPGGYNEQFF. The CDR3 nucleotides read TGCGCCAGCAGACCGGGAGGCTACAATGAGCAGTTCTTC.

Within the sample, this clonotype is medium-sized. This chain uses TRBV12-3 or TRBV12-4 with TRBJ2-1; no clear D gene. The CDR3 is 12 residues long. The V end was cut by 3 bases, the J end by 9 bases, with 9 bases between. The CDR3, as DNA: TGTGCCAGCAGTTTTTTATCCGGTGAGCAGTTCTTC. It specifies CASSFLSGEQFF.

This clonotype has only a few counts. This chain links TRBV7-2 with TRBJ2-3; no definite D call. The V end was cut by 1 base, the J end by 3 bases, with 5 bases between. Germline assignment: CDR1 SGHTA and CDR2 FQGNSA. The CDR3 has 13 amino acids. The CDR3 reads CASSLVLTDTQYF. The CDR3 coding sequence is TGTGCCAGCAGCTTAGTACTGACAGATACGCAGTATTTT. Looking up the rest from reference TRBV7-2 and TRBJ2-3 gives the full variable domain: GAGVSQSPSNKVTEKGKDVELRCDPISGHTALYWYRQSLGQGLEFLIYFQGNSAPDKSGLPSDRFSAERTGGSVSTLTIQRTQQEDSAVYLCASSLVLTDTQYFGPGTRLTVL.

CDR3 bases: TGCAGCGTTGAAGGACAGAGCTATGGCTACACCTTC. Encoded protein: CSVEGQSYGYTF. The chain uses TRBV29-1 and TRBJ1-2; D possibly corresponds to TRBD1 (5 bases). Germline CDR1 SQVTM, CDR2 ANQGSEA. The CDR3 length is 12 residues. Between the trimmed V and J ends, which lost 1 base and 4 bases, there was a span of 7 bases.

The J gene is TRBJ2-3, the V gene TRBV10-3; 10 bases are shared with TRBD2. This CDR3 comprises 15 residues. Germline V gene sequence: CDR1 ENHRY, CDR2 SYGVKD. The J segment lost 1 base and the V segment lost 5 bases, leaving 3 bases of the junction unmatched. CDR3 loop: CAISLLAGGTDTQYF. CDR3 DNA: TGTGCCATCAGTTTGCTAGCGGGGGGCACAGATACGCAGTATTTT.

The gene calls are TRBV6-6 and TRBJ1-4; 8 bases align to TRBD1. The CDR3 covers 18 residues. Germline CDR1 reads MNHNY; CDR2 reads SVGAGI (reference sequence). V trimming: 1 base; J trimming: 6 bases; junction bases outside the gene matches: 13. The CDR3 DNA reads TGTGCCAGCAGTTACTTTTCCCGCTACAGGGGGGAAGATGAAAAACTGTTTTTT. Protein product: CASSYFSRYRGEDEKLFF.